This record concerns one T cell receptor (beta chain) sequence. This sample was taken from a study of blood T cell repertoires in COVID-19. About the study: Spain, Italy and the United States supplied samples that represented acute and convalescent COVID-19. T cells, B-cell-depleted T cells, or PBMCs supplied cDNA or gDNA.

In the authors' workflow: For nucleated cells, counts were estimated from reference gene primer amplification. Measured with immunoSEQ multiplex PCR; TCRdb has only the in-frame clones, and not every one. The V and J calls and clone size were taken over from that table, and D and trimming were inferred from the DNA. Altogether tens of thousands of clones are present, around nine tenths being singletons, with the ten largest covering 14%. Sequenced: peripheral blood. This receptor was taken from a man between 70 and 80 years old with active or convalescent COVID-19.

The DNA of the CDR3 is TGTGCCAGCAGCTTAATGGGACAGGGGGCGTCGAATGAGCAGTTCTTC. Translation gives CASSLMGQGASNEQFF. This rearrangement joins TRBV7-9 to TRBJ2-1; 12 bases fit TRBD1. The V gene end was trimmed by 2 bases and the J gene end by 7 bases; junction bases not matched to a gene: 6. The length of the CDR3 is 16 residues. CDR1 and CDR2 from the germline V gene are SEHNR and FQNEAQ (reference sequence).